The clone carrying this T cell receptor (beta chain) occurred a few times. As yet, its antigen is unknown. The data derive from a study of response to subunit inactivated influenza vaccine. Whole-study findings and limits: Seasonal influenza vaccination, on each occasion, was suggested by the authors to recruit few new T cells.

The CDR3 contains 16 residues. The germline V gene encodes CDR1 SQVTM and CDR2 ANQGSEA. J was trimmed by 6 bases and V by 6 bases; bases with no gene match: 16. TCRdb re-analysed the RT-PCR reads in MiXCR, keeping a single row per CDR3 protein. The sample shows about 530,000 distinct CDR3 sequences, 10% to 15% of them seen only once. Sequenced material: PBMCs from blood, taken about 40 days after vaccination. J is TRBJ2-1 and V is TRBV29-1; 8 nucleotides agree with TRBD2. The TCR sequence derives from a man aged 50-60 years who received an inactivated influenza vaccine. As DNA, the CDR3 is TGCAGCGTCGTAGGTAGCGGGACTCCACACATCAATGAGCAGTTCTTC. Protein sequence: CSVVGSGTPHINEQFF.